Below are 26 T cell receptor beta chains sequenced from a single sample in a study of CD4+ T cells in melanoma. TCRdb's table, derived via immunoSEQ multiplex PCR, lists solely in-frame clones and lacks some. The table includes tens of thousands of clones, more than 60% detected once. Sequencing was performed on tumor tissue. The receptors were sampled from a human donor with melanoma.

The rearrangement joins TRBV18 to TRBJ2-2; 8 bases are a match to TRBD1. This CDR3 spans 14 amino acids. Germline V gives CDR1 KGHSH, CDR2 LQKENI. The V gene end was trimmed by 6 bases and the J gene end by 4 bases; junction bases not matched to a gene: 4. The CDR3 region has the DNA TGTGCCAGCTCTCCTCAGGGGGCCACCGGGGAGCTGTTTTTT. This gives the protein CASSPQGATGELFF.

The J gene is TRBJ2-7, the V gene TRBV5-4, with D hard to call. Germline-derived CDR1 and CDR2 are SGHNT and YYREEE (reference sequence). V lost 0 bases and J lost 2, with 6 bases in between. CDR3 length: 13 residues. The CDR3 sequence is CASSLDLPYEQYF. In nucleotides, the CDR3 is TGTGCCAGCAGCTTGGACCTCCCCTACGAGCAGTACTTC.

In its sample, this clone was seen a few times. The chain employs TRBV19 and TRBJ1-1; no firm D call. CDR3 size: 14 residues. Trimming took off 1 base at V and 5 bases at J, with 11 bases between the two ends. Germline CDR1 and CDR2: LNHDA and SQIVND (reference sequence). CDR3 protein: CASSIGGGKTEAFF. For the CDR3, the DNA is TGTGCCAGTAGTATAGGGGGAGGCAAGACTGAAGCTTTCTTT.

V and J are TRBV29-1 and TRBJ2-3; perhaps TRBD2 as D (7 bases). Germline assignment: CDR1 SQVTM and CDR2 ANQGSEA. V was shortened by 3 bases and J by 5 bases, with 18 bases between the two germline ends. CDR3 length: 15 residues. CDR3 in amino acids: CSVESFGGAGDTQYF. The CDR3 region has the DNA TGCAGCGTTGAGTCTTTTGGGGGGGCCGGAGATACGCAGTATTTT.

V usage is TRBV14 and J usage is TRBJ1-6; D perhaps matches TRBD1 (5 bases). The germline CDR1 and CDR2 sequences are SGHDN and FVKESK. Trimming pared 2 bases from V and 13 bases from J, leaving 12 bases between. The CDR3 length is 13 residues. CDR3 sequence reads: CASSQIRGRPLHF. The CDR3 DNA sequence: TGTGCCAGCAGCCAAATAAGGGGCAGGCCCCTCCACTTT.

This rearrangement joins TRBV6-5 to TRBJ2-5; D is unclear. Deletions cut 2 bases from V and 2 bases from J, with 12 bases between. Germline V gene lookup returns CDR1 MNHEY and CDR2 SVGAGI. The CDR3 sequence is 15 residues long. The DNA for the CDR3 is TGTGCCAGCAGTTACGGGCCACGGTCTCAAGAGACCCAGTACTTC. Its translation: CASSYGPRSQETQYF.

This rearrangement joins TRBV28 to TRBJ1-2; D is possibly TRBD1 (6 bases). The germline V gene has CDR1 MDHEN and CDR2 SYDVKM. The ends were cut back, 2 bases at V and 8 bases at J, with 15 bases in the middle. The CDR3 spans 14 residues. The CDR3 loop is CASSLIRGARGYTF. In DNA form, the CDR3 reads TGTGCCAGCAGTTTAATACGGGGGGCTAGGGGCTACACCTTC.

The rearrangement joins TRBV2 to TRBJ2-3; TRBD2 matches at 8 bases. Losses at the gene ends were 9 bases for V and 2 bases for J; bases not matched to a gene: 7. Per the germline V gene, CDR1 is SNHLY and CDR2 is FYNNEI. The CDR3 is 14 residues long. The CDR3 region has the DNA TGTGCCAGTACGGGACTAGATAACACAGATACGCAGTATTTT. It is translated as CASTGLDNTDTQYF.

V gene TRBV19 combines with J gene TRBJ1-5, with D unresolved. The CDR3 is 14 amino acids. Trimming removed 2 bases from V and 2 bases from J, with 7 bases in between. Germline-derived CDR1 and CDR2 are LNHDA and SQIVND (reference sequence). The CDR3 DNA reads as TGTGCCAGTAGTATACTGGATGGCAATCAGCCCCAGCATTTT. It is translated as CASSILDGNQPQHF.

The chain has TRBV23-1 and TRBJ2-7; D unclear. TRBV23-1 falls under the ORF class, with uncertain function. V shed 4 bases and J shed 2 bases, with 15 bases lying between them. The CDR3 consists of 15 residues. The CDR3 loop is CASSLRAETTYEQYF. The CDR3 coding sequence is TGCGCCAGCAGTCTTAGGGCAGAAACTACCTACGAGCAGTACTTC.

This clone was seen a single time. The J gene is TRBJ2-3, the V gene TRBV5-1; 10 bases agree with TRBD1. Germline lookup yields CDR1 SGHRS and CDR2 YFSETQ. V dropped 7 bases and J dropped 8; count of bases not matched to a gene: 13. The CDR3 length is 15 residues. The CDR3 DNA follows: TGCGCCAGCGCGACCGGGACAGGGGAGCGGGGTACGCAGTATTTT. It encodes CASATGTGERGTQYF.

The chain combines TRBV6-5 with TRBJ1-2; D is perhaps TRBD1 (6 bases). Trimming cost V 0 bases and J 4 bases, with 15 bases left between them. Germline CDR1 MNHEY, CDR2 SVGAGI. The CDR3 runs 16 residues. The CDR3 region has the DNA TGTGCCAGCAGTTACTCGACGGCAGGGGATGTCTATGGCTACACCTTC. Protein sequence: CASSYSTAGDVYGYTF.

In DNA, the CDR3 is TGTGCCAGCAGGCGAGGACAGGGAGGAAGGGAGCAGTACTTC. Translating it yields CASRRGQGGREQYF. The chain recombines TRBV6-5 with TRBJ2-7; 8 bases align to TRBD1. With V trimmed by 6 bases and J by 7 bases, 11 bases remained unmatched. CDR3 size: 14 residues. Germline-derived CDR1 and CDR2 are MNHEY and SVGAGI.

The genes are TRBV7-9 and TRBJ2-2; a weak D match, TRBD2 (5 bases). Germline V gene sequence: CDR1 SEHNR, CDR2 FQNEAQ (reference sequence). V was trimmed by 1 base and J by 4 bases, leaving 7 bases between them. The CDR3 sequence is 14 residues long. The CDR3 here is CASSLGRGTGELFF. CDR3 nucleotide sequence: TGTGCCAGCAGCTTAGGTCGGGGCACCGGGGAGCTGTTTTTT.

The rearrangement links TRBV10-3 to TRBJ2-5; D ambiguous. The CDR3 is 15 residues long. Trimming removed 0 bases at V and 2 bases at J, with 10 bases between. Germline-derived CDR1 and CDR2 are ENHRY and SYGVKD. CDR3 nucleotide sequence: TGTGCCATCAGTGAGTCGGGTGGGCCGCAAGAGACCCAGTACTTC. It specifies CAISESGGPQETQYF.

The gene calls are TRBV18 and TRBJ2-7; 8 positions match TRBD1. The ends lost 3 bases at V and 4 bases at J; junction bases unmatched: 8. Germline V gene sequence: CDR1 KGHSH, CDR2 LQKENI. The CDR3 contains 15 residues. This chain's CDR3 is CASSPQDRELYEQYF. CDR3 DNA: TGTGCCAGCTCACCGCAGGACAGGGAGCTTTACGAGCAGTACTTC.

This chain joins TRBV5-5 and TRBJ1-1; D remains unclear. The ends were cut back, 5 bases at V and 1 base at J, with 18 bases in the middle. In germline, CDR1 is SGHKS, CDR2 YYEKEE (reference sequence). CDR3 length: 16 residues. CDR3 nucleotide sequence: TGTGCCAGCAGTGACTGGGCACGAGGTCAGAACACTGAAGCTTTCTTT. Protein product: CASSDWARGQNTEAFF.

The rearrangement joins TRBV7-2 to TRBJ2-2, with TRBD2 matching over 8 bases. Germline loops: CDR1 SGHTA, CDR2 FQGNSA. V was clipped by 5 bases and J by 5 bases; unmatched bases: 4. This CDR3 comprises 14 residues. CDR3 protein: CASSAGLGTGELFF. The CDR3, as DNA: TGTGCCAGCAGCGCGGGACTAGGGACCGGGGAGCTGTTTTTT.

This rearrangement joins TRBV9 to TRBJ1-5; maybe TRBD1 (5 bases). Germline V lookup: CDR1 SGDLS, CDR2 YYNGEE. The ends were cut back, 3 bases at V and 0 bases at J, with 7 bases in the middle. CDR3 length: 14 amino acids. CDR3 sequence (DNA): TGTGCCAGCAGCGCGGGACCTAGCAATCAGCCCCAGCATTTT. The encoded protein is CASSAGPSNQPQHF. Supplemented by reference TRBV9 and TRBJ1-5, the full variable domain reads DSGVTQTPKHLITATGQRVTLRCSPRSGDLSVYWYQQSLDQGLQFLIQYYNGEERAKGNILERFSAQQFPDLHSELNLSSLELGDSALYFCASSAGPSNQPQHFGDGTRLSIL.

The chain employs TRBV7-9 and TRBJ1-1; weak D call: TRBD1 (5 bases). Germline V gene data show CDR1 as SEHNR and CDR2 as FQNEAQ (reference sequence). The V gene lost 2 bases and the J gene lost 4 bases, with 11 bases spanning the gap. The CDR3 sequence is 14 residues long. CDR3 bases: TGTGCCAGCAGCTTACGAGGGGTAGGCACTGAAGCTTTCTTT. Translating it yields CASSLRGVGTEAFF.

This clone occurred a few times. Written as DNA, the CDR3 is TGTGCCAGCAGGGGACTACACGAGCAGTACTTC. Translating it yields CASRGLHEQYF. The V call is TRBV7-9, the J call TRBJ2-7; 7 nucleotides match TRBD2. The CDR3 loop spans 11 amino acids. Per the germline V gene, CDR1 is SEHNR and CDR2 is FQNEAQ (reference sequence). The J segment lost 5 bases and the V segment lost 6 bases, leaving 1 base of the junction unmatched.

J is TRBJ2-1 and V is TRBV11-3, with D possibly TRBD1 on 5 matching bases. The CDR3 spans 14 residues. The germline V gene has CDR1 SGHNT and CDR2 YENEEA. V was trimmed by 5 bases and J by 6 bases, leaving 14 bases between them. The CDR3 bases are TGTGCCAGCAGCCTGGGGCCTGGTGCCAATGAGCAGTTCTTC. This codes for CASSLGPGANEQFF. The full variable domain, its missing parts supplied by reference TRBV11-3 and TRBJ2-1, is EAGVVQSPRYKIIEKKQPVAFWCNPISGHNTLYWYLQNLGQGPELLIRYENEEAVDDSQLPKDRFSAERLKGVDSTLKIQPAELGDSAVYLCASSLGPGANEQFFGPGTRLTVL.

This chain uses TRBV7-3 with TRBJ2-3; 7 bases agree with TRBD1. The CDR3 extends over 17 amino acids. Trimming removed 1 base from V and 0 bases from J; junction bases left unmatched: 7. Germline values: CDR1 SGHTA, CDR2 FQGTGA. The CDR3 DNA is TGTGCCAGCAGCTTAAATATGGGGACAGCTAGCACAGATACGCAGTATTTT. Translation gives CASSLNMGTASTDTQYF.

This chain joins TRBV4-1 and TRBJ2-1; D remains unclear. Trimming cost V 1 base and J 0 bases, with 7 bases left between them. Germline assignment: CDR1 MGHRA and CDR2 YSYEKL. The CDR3 has 15 residues. The CDR3 region is CASSQVASSYNEQFF. The CDR3 DNA sequence: TGCGCCAGCAGCCAAGTGGCTAGCTCCTACAATGAGCAGTTCTTC.

V usage is TRBV4-2 and J usage is TRBJ1-1, with a tentative D call TRBD1 (5 bases). V dropped 3 bases and J dropped 2 bases, with 13 bases sitting between them. The germline V gene encodes CDR1 LGHNA and CDR2 YNFKEQ. The CDR3 spans 15 residues. The CDR3 DNA follows: TGTGCCAGCAGCCAGCTCCGGGACTTCAACACTGAAGCTTTCTTT. Protein: CASSQLRDFNTEAFF.

This clone was observed a handful of times. CDR3 bases: TGCAGCACATCCGGGACGTTCGTTGACAATGAGCAGTTCTTC. Translated: CSTSGTFVDNEQFF. J is TRBJ2-1 and V is TRBV29-1, with D perhaps matching TRBD1 or TRBD2 (5 bases each). This CDR3 spans 14 amino acids. Germline CDR1 and CDR2: SQVTM and ANQGSEA. The V gene lost 8 bases and the J gene lost 5 bases, with 19 bases spanning the gap.